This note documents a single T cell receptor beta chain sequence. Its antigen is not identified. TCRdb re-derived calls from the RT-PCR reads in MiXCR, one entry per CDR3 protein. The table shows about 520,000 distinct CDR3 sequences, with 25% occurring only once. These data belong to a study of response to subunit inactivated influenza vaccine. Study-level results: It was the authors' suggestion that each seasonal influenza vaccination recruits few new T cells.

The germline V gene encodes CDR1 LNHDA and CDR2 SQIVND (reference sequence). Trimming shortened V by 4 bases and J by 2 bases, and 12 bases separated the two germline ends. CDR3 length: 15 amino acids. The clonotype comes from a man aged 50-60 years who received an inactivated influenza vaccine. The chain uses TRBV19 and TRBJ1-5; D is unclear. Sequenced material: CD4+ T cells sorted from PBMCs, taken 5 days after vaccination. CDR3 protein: CASSRTSGGNQPQHF. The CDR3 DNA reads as TGTGCCAGTAGTAGAACGTCCGGAGGCAATCAGCCCCAGCATTTT.